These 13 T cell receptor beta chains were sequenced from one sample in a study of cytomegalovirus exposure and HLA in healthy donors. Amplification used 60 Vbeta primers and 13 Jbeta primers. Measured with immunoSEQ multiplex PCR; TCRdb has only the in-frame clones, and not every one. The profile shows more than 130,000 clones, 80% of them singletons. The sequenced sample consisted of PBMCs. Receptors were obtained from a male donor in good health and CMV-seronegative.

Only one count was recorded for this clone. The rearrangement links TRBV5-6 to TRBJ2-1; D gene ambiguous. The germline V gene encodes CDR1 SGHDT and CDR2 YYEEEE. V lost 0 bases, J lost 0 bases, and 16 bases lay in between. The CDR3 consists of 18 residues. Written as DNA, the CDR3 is TGTGCCAGCAGCTTGGTTAGCTTCTGGCAGTACTCCTACAATGAGCAGTTCTTC. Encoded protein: CASSLVSFWQYSYNEQFF.

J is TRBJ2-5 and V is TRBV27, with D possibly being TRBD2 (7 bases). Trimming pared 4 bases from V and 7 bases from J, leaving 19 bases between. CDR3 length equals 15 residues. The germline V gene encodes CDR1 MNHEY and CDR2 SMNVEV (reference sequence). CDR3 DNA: TGTGCCAGCAGTTCCTCCAGGGGAGGGATCGCGACCCAGTACTTC. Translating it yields CASSSSRGGIATQYF.

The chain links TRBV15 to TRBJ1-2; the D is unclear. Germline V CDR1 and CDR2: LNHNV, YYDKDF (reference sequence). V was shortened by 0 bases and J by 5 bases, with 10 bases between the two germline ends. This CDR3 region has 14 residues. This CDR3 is CATSRDDGEYGYTF. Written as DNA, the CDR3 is TGTGCCACCAGCAGAGACGACGGAGAGTATGGCTACACCTTC.

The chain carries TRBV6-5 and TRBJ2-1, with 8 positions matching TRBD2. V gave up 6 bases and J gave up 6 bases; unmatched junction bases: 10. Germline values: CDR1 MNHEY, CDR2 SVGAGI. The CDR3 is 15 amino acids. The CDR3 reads CASRPGGARSNEQFF. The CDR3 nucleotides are TGTGCCAGCAGGCCCGGGGGGGCCAGGAGCAATGAGCAGTTCTTC.

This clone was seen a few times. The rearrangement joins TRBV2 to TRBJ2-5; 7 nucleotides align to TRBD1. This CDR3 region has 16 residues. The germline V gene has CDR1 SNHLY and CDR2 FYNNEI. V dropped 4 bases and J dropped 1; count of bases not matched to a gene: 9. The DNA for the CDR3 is TGTGCCAGCAGTGGTTCGGTGTCAGGGGGCCAAGAGACCCAGTACTTC. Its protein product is CASSGSVSGGQETQYF.

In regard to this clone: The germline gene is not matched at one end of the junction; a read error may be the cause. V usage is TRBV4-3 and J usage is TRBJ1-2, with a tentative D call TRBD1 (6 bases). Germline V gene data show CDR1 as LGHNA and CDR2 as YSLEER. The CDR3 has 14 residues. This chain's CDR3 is CASSQEIGQIHNAF. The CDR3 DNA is TGCGCCAGCAGCCAAGAGATTGGACAGATCCACAACGCCTTC.

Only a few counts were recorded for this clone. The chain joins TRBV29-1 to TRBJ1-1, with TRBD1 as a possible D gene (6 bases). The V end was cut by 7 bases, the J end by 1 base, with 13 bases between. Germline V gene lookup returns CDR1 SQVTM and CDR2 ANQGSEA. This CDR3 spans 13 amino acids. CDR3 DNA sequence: TGCAGCGCTTCAACAGGGACGAACACTGAAGCTTTCTTT. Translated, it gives CSASTGTNTEAFF.

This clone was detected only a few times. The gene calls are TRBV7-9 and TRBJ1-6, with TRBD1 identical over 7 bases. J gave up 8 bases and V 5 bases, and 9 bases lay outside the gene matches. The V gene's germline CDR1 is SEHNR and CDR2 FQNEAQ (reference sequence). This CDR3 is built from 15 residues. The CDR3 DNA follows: TGTGCCAGCAGCCCTCGACAGGGCCCTTATTCACCCCTCCACTTT. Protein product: CASSPRQGPYSPLHF. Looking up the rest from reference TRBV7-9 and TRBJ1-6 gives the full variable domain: DTGVSQNPRHKITKRGQNVTFRCDPISEHNRLYWYRQTLGQGPEFLTYFQNEAQLEKSRLLSDRFSAERPKGSFSTLEIQRTEQGDSAMYLCASSPRQGPYSPLHFGNGTRLTVT.

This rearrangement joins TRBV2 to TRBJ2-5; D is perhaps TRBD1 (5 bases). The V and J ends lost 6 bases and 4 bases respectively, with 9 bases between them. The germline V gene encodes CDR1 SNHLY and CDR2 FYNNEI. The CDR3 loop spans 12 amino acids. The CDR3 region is CASRPGAETQYF. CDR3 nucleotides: TGTGCCAGCAGGCCTGGGGCAGAGACCCAGTACTTC.

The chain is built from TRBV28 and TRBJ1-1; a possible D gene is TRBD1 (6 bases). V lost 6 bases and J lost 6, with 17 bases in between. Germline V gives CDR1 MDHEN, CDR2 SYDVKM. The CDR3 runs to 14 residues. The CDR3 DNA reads TGTGCCAGCAGGATAATACCAGGGGCCCCTGAAGCTTTCTTT. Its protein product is CASRIIPGAPEAFF.

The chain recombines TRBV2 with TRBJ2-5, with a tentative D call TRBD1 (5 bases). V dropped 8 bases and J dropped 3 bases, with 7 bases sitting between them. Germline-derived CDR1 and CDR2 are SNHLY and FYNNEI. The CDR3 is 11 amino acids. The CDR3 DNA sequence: TGTGCCAGCCTCAGGGAAGAGACCCAGTACTTC. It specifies CASLREETQYF.

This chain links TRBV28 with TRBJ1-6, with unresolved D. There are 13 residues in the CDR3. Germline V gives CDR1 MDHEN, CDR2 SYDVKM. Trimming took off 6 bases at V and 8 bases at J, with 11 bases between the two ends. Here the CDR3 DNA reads TGTGCCAGCAGCCCCGACAATTATTCACCCCTCCACTTT. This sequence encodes CASSPDNYSPLHF.

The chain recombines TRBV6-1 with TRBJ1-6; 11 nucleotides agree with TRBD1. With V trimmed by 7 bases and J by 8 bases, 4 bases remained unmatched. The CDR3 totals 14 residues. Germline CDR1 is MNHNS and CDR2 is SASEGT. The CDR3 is CASTVDRGHSPLHF. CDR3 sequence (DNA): TGTGCCAGCACCGTGGACAGGGGGCATTCACCCCTCCACTTT.